This T cell receptor beta chain was captured by sequencing in a study of blood T cell repertoires in COVID-19. Under the authors' procedure: Amplification with reference gene primers provided the estimates of nucleated cell counts. The repertoire was sequenced with immunoSEQ multiplex PCR; TCRdb's copy has only in-frame clones and lacks some. V, J and clone size are taken as reported in that table, and D and trimming were inferred from the DNA itself. The sample records approximately 280,000 clones, about 93% being singletons. Patients from Seattle were sampled longitudinally, starting during active infection. The CDR3 spans 12 residues. CDR1 is SGDLS, CDR2 YYNGEE, per germline. V was clipped by 0 bases and J by 5 bases, with 5 bases between them.

The chain is built from TRBV9 and TRBJ2-5; D unclear. Sequencing was done on a sample of peripheral blood. The receptor was derived from a woman aged 30 to 39 with COVID-19, enrolled during active disease. CDR3 DNA sequence: TGTGCCAGCAGCGTAGCCGGGGAGACCCAGTACTTC. Amino acid sequence: CASSVAGETQYF.